Shown below are 18 T cell receptor beta chains from a single sample sequenced in a study of cytomegalovirus exposure and HLA in healthy donors. The PCR contained 60 Vbeta and 13 Jbeta primers. TCRdb keeps only in-frame clones here, not all; method: immunoSEQ multiplex PCR. The sample carries 150,000 to 200,000 clones, roughly three quarters recorded once. Material: PBMCs. These receptor sequences come from a man in his late teens or twenties in good health and CMV-seropositive.

V is TRBV6-5 and J is TRBJ2-5; no definite D call. CDR1 and CDR2 from the germline V gene are MNHEY and SVGAGI. V was clipped by 2 bases and J by 0 bases, with 7 bases between them. The CDR3 loop spans 14 amino acids. The CDR3 nucleotides are TGTGCCAGCAGTTACGGTCGGGACCAAGAGACCCAGTACTTC. Amino acids: CASSYGRDQETQYF.

The V and J genes are TRBV4-2 and TRBJ2-5; 11 bases fit TRBD2. V shed 4 bases, J shed 5 bases, and the junction held 12 bases outside the gene matches. The CDR3 loop spans 17 amino acids. CDR1 and CDR2 from the germline V gene are LGHNA and YNFKEQ. The CDR3 DNA is TGTGCCAGCAGCCCGTATACTAGCGGGAGAAGGAGGGAGACCCAGTACTTC. It specifies CASSPYTSGRRRETQYF.

This chain joins TRBV11-3 and TRBJ1-1, with 10 bases identical to TRBD1. This CDR3 has 13 residues. With 8 bases clipped from V and 10 bases from J, the junction kept 10 bases outside the gene matches. CDR1 SGHNT and CDR2 YENEEA come from the germline V gene. The CDR3 loop is CASSDRDRGRAFF. The DNA of the CDR3 is TGTGCCAGCTCCGACCGGGACAGGGGTCGAGCTTTCTTT.

This sequence joins TRBV7-2 and TRBJ1-1; possibly TRBD1 for D (6 bases). The germline gives CDR1 SGHTA, CDR2 FQGNSA. The CDR3 runs 13 residues. V was shortened by 6 bases and J by 0 bases, with 8 bases between the two germline ends. CDR3 sequence: CASSAGVNTEAFF. The CDR3, as DNA: TGTGCCAGCAGTGCAGGGGTGAACACTGAAGCTTTCTTT.

V usage is TRBV2 and J usage is TRBJ2-1; no definite D call. The CDR3 contains 11 residues. Germline CDR1 SNHLY, CDR2 FYNNEI. The V gene lost 7 bases and the J gene lost 7 bases, with 8 bases spanning the gap. CDR3 sequence (DNA): TGTGCCAGCATCATTACAAATGAGCAGTTCTTC. Translating gives CASIITNEQFF.

The V and J genes are TRBV6-5 and TRBJ2-3; D possibly corresponds to TRBD1 (6 bases). V lost 6 bases, J lost 0 bases, and 10 bases lay in between. Germline CDR1 reads MNHEY; CDR2 reads SVGAGI. CDR3 size: 14 residues. CDR3 nucleotide sequence: TGTGCCAGCAGACCGGGACATAGCACAGATACGCAGTATTTT. The encoded protein is CASRPGHSTDTQYF.

This clone was counted only a few times. This chain connects TRBV30 to TRBJ1-4; no clear D. Trimming left V 3 bases short and J 0 bases short, with 8 bases between. The CDR3 extends over 14 amino acids. Germline V gene sequence: CDR1 GTSNPN, CDR2 SVGIG (reference sequence). CDR3: CAWSLFATNEKLFF. CDR3 nucleotides: TGTGCCTGGAGCCTATTTGCAACTAATGAAAAACTGTTTTTT.

This chain uses TRBV10-3 with TRBJ1-3; 9 positions agree with TRBD1. The V gene end was trimmed by 2 bases and the J gene end by 7 bases; junction bases not matched to a gene: 9. The V gene's germline CDR1 is ENHRY and CDR2 SYGVKD. The CDR3 length is 16 residues. CDR3 residues: CAISENTGGAENTIYF. The CDR3 DNA follows: TGTGCCATCAGTGAGAATACAGGGGGCGCGGAGAACACCATATATTTT.

This chain connects TRBV7-9 to TRBJ1-1, with 8 bases aligning to TRBD1. The V gene's germline CDR1 is SEHNR and CDR2 FQNEAQ (reference sequence). This CDR3 is 12 amino acids long. V was pared by 4 bases and J by 6 bases, with 1 base of the junction left unmatched. The CDR3 spells CASSSQGAEAFF. The CDR3 nucleotides read TGTGCCAGCAGCTCACAGGGGGCTGAAGCTTTCTTT.

The chain has TRBV4-1 and TRBJ1-1; 7 bases fit TRBD1. V dropped 0 bases and J dropped 5; count of bases not matched to a gene: 9. The length of the CDR3 is 16 residues. Germline-derived CDR1 and CDR2 are MGHRA and YSYEKL. The CDR3 loop is CASSQDSSAGGTEAFF. CDR3 DNA sequence: TGCGCCAGCAGCCAAGACTCGTCGGCAGGGGGGACTGAAGCTTTCTTT.

This chain connects TRBV19 to TRBJ1-5; 11 bases are a match to TRBD1. This CDR3 is 16 amino acids long. The trim removed 5 bases at V and 5 bases at J, leaving 8 bases unmatched. The germline V gene has CDR1 LNHDA and CDR2 SQIVND (reference sequence). The CDR3 loop is CASSSYGTGGDQPQHF. The CDR3 DNA reads as TGTGCCAGTAGTTCTTACGGGACAGGGGGGGATCAGCCCCAGCATTTT.

This chain joins TRBV7-6 and TRBJ2-1; unclear D gene. V was pared by 5 bases and J by 7 bases, with 21 bases between. CDR3 length: 16 amino acids. The germline CDR1 and CDR2 sequences are SGHVS and FNYEAQ. The CDR3 coding sequence is TGTGCCAGCAGCGGCGGTAAATTTGGTTGGTCGAATGAGCAGTTCTTC. It codes for CASSGGKFGWSNEQFF.

The chain is built from TRBV6-4 and TRBJ2-3; the D gene is possibly TRBD2 (6 bases). Germline-derived CDR1 and CDR2 are MRHNA and SNTAGT. The CDR3 covers 17 residues. Trimming removed 0 bases at V and 3 bases at J, with 16 bases between. The CDR3 here is CASSDSIFGGTTDTQYF. The CDR3 coding sequence is TGTGCCAGCAGTGACTCGATTTTTGGCGGGACGACAGATACGCAGTATTTT.

With respect to this clone: The same CDR3 also results from other DNA sequences found in this sample. This chain connects TRBV7-9 to TRBJ1-6, with D maybe TRBD1 (5 bases). From germline, CDR1 is SEHNR and CDR2 FQNEAQ (reference sequence). The CDR3 contains 14 residues. Trimming removed 3 bases at V and 9 bases at J, with 12 bases between. CDR3 in amino acids: CASSFGGLASPLHF. Written as DNA, the CDR3 is TGTGCCAGCAGCTTTGGGGGGTTGGCTTCACCCCTCCACTTT.

J is TRBJ1-5 and V is TRBV10-3; the D gene is possibly TRBD1 (6 bases). This CDR3 has 12 residues. CDR1 is ENHRY, CDR2 SYGVKD, per germline. V gave up 9 bases and J gave up 8 bases, with 14 bases separating them. CDR3: CAINREGEPQHF. CDR3 nucleotides: TGTGCCATTAACAGGGAGGGCGAGCCCCAGCATTTT.

This chain joins TRBV6-6 and TRBJ1-5, with TRBD1 as a possible D gene (5 bases). CDR3 length equals 14 residues. The V and J ends lost 5 bases and 7 bases respectively, with 15 bases between them. CDR1 and CDR2 from the germline V gene are MNHNY and SVGAGI (reference sequence). CDR3: CASSPSGGRQPQHF. CDR3 DNA sequence: TGTGCCAGCAGTCCCTCGGGGGGTCGCCAGCCCCAGCATTTT.

Note on this clone: In the same sample, other DNA sequences code for this CDR3. The chain has TRBV6-1 and TRBJ1-5; D gene ambiguous. The CDR3 extends over 12 amino acids. The germline V and J ends were trimmed by 7 bases and 2 bases, with 6 bases remaining between them. From germline, CDR1 is MNHNS and CDR2 SASEGT. The DNA of the CDR3 is TGTGCCAGCAACCGGGGCAATCAGCCCCAGCATTTT. It codes for CASNRGNQPQHF.

The chain employs TRBV30 and TRBJ1-6; the D gene is possibly TRBD1 (5 bases). The length of the CDR3 is 14 residues. Trimming left V 3 bases short and J 3 bases short, with 9 bases between. The V gene's germline CDR1 is GTSNPN and CDR2 SVGIG (reference sequence). The CDR3, as DNA: TGTGCCTGGAGGGGGCAGGGCTATAATTCACCCCTCCACTTT. The encoded protein is CAWRGQGYNSPLHF.